One sample yielded the 30 T cell receptor beta chains listed below, sequenced in a study of blood T cell repertoires in COVID-19 (dated by TCRdb to about 2020). Libraries were made using the immunoSEQ multiplex PCR assay. TCRdb holds this immuneACCESS table with in-frame rearrangements only. Some clones are missing; in checked studies, unresolved V genes explain under half, and the rest has no known cause. The sample table records roughly 250,000 clones; more than 85% of these occur just once. The ten largest make up roughly 10% of the sample. The specimen was PBMCs or T cells enriched from blood (not recorded which). Receptor source: a man aged 35-49 years who had recovered from COVID-19.

The genes are TRBV5-1 and TRBJ2-1; possible D gene TRBD2, 6 bases. The V end lost 4 bases, the J end lost 0 bases, and 14 bases lay between the germline ends. CDR3 length: 16 amino acids. Germline V gives CDR1 SGHRS, CDR2 YFSETQ. The chain's CDR3 is CASSHSASASYNEQFF. The CDR3 DNA reads TGCGCCAGCAGCCACTCCGCTAGCGCCTCCTACAATGAGCAGTTCTTC.

The chain combines TRBV21-1 with TRBJ2-2; the D call TRBD2 from the table was never checked on the DNA. TRBV21-1 counts as a pseudogene. The CDR3 consists of 14 residues. For the CDR3, the DNA is TGTGCCAGCAGCACCGGGGGAGCGACCGGGGAGCTGTTTTTT. This gives the protein CASSTGGATGELFF.

The chain couples TRBV30 to TRBJ2-3; D unresolved. V dropped 0 bases and J dropped 3 bases, with 10 bases sitting between them. From germline, CDR1 is GTSNPN and CDR2 SVGIG (reference sequence). The CDR3 contains 14 residues. Here the CDR3 reads CAWSVAFGTDTQYF. In DNA form, the CDR3 reads TGTGCCTGGAGTGTTGCTTTCGGGACAGATACGCAGTATTTT.

The chain recombines TRBV9 with TRBJ1-2; D is unclear. The CDR3 covers 13 residues. Germline values: CDR1 SGDLS, CDR2 YYNGEE. Trimming took 4 bases from V and 8 from J, leaving 15 bases between them. CDR3: CASSPQEASGYTF. CDR3 nucleotide sequence: TGTGCCAGCAGCCCTCAAGAAGCAAGCGGCTACACCTTC.

This clone was recorded a few times. This chain joins TRBV2 and TRBJ2-1; 15 bases fit TRBD2. CDR1 and CDR2 (germline): SNHLY, FYNNEI. The J segment lost 7 bases and the V segment lost 3 bases, leaving 4 bases of the junction unmatched. The CDR3 contains 16 residues. The CDR3 reads CASSDPGLAGGNEQFF. The CDR3 nucleotides read TGTGCCAGCAGTGATCCGGGACTAGCGGGGGGAAATGAGCAGTTCTTC. Variable domain in full (rest from reference TRBV2 and TRBJ2-1): EPEVTQTPSHQVTQMGQEVILRCVPISNHLYFYWYRQILGQKVEFLVSFYNNEISEKSEIFDDQFSVERPDGSNFTLKIRSTKLEDSAMYFCASSDPGLAGGNEQFFGPGTRLTVL.

The V gene is TRBV6-5, the J gene TRBJ1-1, with 9 bases aligning to TRBD1. Germline CDR1 and CDR2: MNHEY and SVGAGI. The ends lost 7 bases at V and 4 bases at J; junction bases unmatched: 7. CDR3 length: 14 amino acids. In DNA form, the CDR3 reads TGTGCCAGCAACCTCGCGACAGGGGGCACTGAAGCTTTCTTT. It codes for CASNLATGGTEAFF.

The V and J genes are TRBV27 and TRBJ2-1; 9 bases align to TRBD2. The CDR3 totals 16 residues. V dropped 6 bases and J dropped 4; count of bases not matched to a gene: 10. Germline CDR1 and CDR2: MNHEY and SMNVEV (reference sequence). CDR3 coding DNA: TGTGCCAGCAGCACTTGGGCTAGCGGGACTTACAATGAGCAGTTCTTC. This codes for CASSTWASGTYNEQFF.

V and J are TRBV24-1 and TRBJ2-2; D gene unclear. V gave up 0 bases and J gave up 1 base, with 8 bases separating them. Germline CDR1 is KGHDR and CDR2 is SFDVKD. The CDR3 spans 16 residues. The DNA of the CDR3 is TGTGCCACCAGTGATTTGCCTTCACTGAACACCGGGGAGCTGTTTTTT. Residues: CATSDLPSLNTGELFF.

The CDR3 DNA reads TGTGCCAGCAGAAAACCGGGACAGGGAGTTGATACGCAGTATTTT. It encodes CASRKPGQGVDTQYF. The rearrangement joins TRBV11-2 to TRBJ2-3; 9 nucleotides line up with TRBD1. Per the germline V gene, CDR1 is SGHAT and CDR2 is FQNNGV. This CDR3 is built from 15 residues. V shed 6 bases and J 6 bases; nucleotides not matched to a gene: 10.

The chain carries TRBV5-1 and TRBJ2-4; maybe TRBD2 (7 bases). The CDR3 is 15 amino acids. V lost 4 bases to trimming and J lost 9 bases, with 20 bases between them. CDR1 is SGHRS and CDR2 is YFSETQ in the germline V gene. CDR3 sequence (DNA): TGCGCCAGCAGCATGGGCGGGGGTCAAGGGGGCATTCAGTACTTC. Amino acid sequence: CASSMGGGQGGIQYF.

This chain links TRBV6-4 with TRBJ1-2, with 7 bases aligning to TRBD1. The V segment lost 5 bases and the J segment 2 bases; nucleotides outside the gene matches: 5. Germline CDR1 MRHNA, CDR2 SNTAGT. The CDR3 runs to 14 residues. CDR3 protein: CASSPSGQNYGYTF. The CDR3 nucleotides read TGTGCCAGCAGTCCGTCGGGACAGAACTATGGCTACACCTTC.

The CDR3 region is CASSLPGTYEETQYF. CDR3 bases: TGTGCCAGCAGCTTGCCCGGGACTTACGAAGAGACCCAGTACTTC. V is TRBV5-4 and J is TRBJ2-5, with TRBD2 as a possible D gene (6 bases). V was pared by 1 base and J by 3 bases, with 13 bases between. The germline V gene has CDR1 SGHNT and CDR2 YYREEE (reference sequence). The CDR3 is made up of 15 amino acids.

The V and J genes are TRBV18 and TRBJ1-6; TRBD1 matches 9 bases. V was clipped by 3 bases and J by 7 bases; unmatched bases: 7. This CDR3 has 16 residues. Germline V gene lookup returns CDR1 KGHSH and CDR2 LQKENI. CDR3 in DNA: TGTGCCAGCTCACCGGAGGAGGGGACAGGGAATTCACCCCTCCACTTT. This translates into CASSPEEGTGNSPLHF.

Comments on this clone: Different DNA sequences within this sample yield the same CDR3. The rearrangement uses TRBV18 and TRBJ1-3, with 11 bases identical to TRBD1. V shed 3 bases, J shed 1 base, and the junction held 2 bases outside the gene matches. The germline gives CDR1 KGHSH, CDR2 LQKENI. This CDR3 contains 16 residues. The CDR3 loop reads CASSPGTGGSGNTIYF. In DNA form, the CDR3 reads TGTGCCAGCTCACCCGGGACAGGGGGTTCTGGAAACACCATATATTTT.

This clone showed up just once. This chain uses TRBV3-1 (or the pseudogene TRBV3-2) with TRBJ1-5, with 8 bases lining up with TRBD1. The V and J ends lost 1 base and 4 bases, in that order; junction bases with no gene match: 3. The germline CDR1 and CDR2 sequences are LGHDT and YNNKEL (reference sequence). This CDR3 has 15 amino acids. Here the CDR3 reads CASSQGRGPNQPQHF. CDR3 nucleotide sequence: TGTGCCAGCAGCCAAGGCAGGGGGCCAAATCAGCCCCAGCATTTT.

Note on this clone: The junction departs from germline at one end; a sequencing error may be responsible. CDR3 region: CATSGDSGTSITGELFF. As DNA, the CDR3 is TGTGCCACCAGCGGAGACTCCGGGACTAGCATAACCGGGGAGCTGTTTTTT. The rearrangement links TRBV15 to TRBJ2-2, with 9 bases aligning to TRBD2. Looked up from germline, CDR1 is LNHNV and CDR2 is YYDKDF (reference sequence). The CDR3 sequence is 17 residues long.

V and J are TRBV15 and TRBJ1-1; perhaps TRBD1 as D (5 bases). V lost 4 bases and J 7 bases, leaving 22 bases between the germline ends. The germline CDR1 and CDR2 sequences are LNHNV and YYDKDF (reference sequence). The length of the CDR3 is 16 residues. The DNA for the CDR3 is TGTGCCACCAGCAACACGGACCCGACAGAAGCCAATGAAGCTTTCTTT. It translates to CATSNTDPTEANEAFF.

The V and J genes are TRBV3-1 (or the pseudogene TRBV3-2) and TRBJ1-4; D gene uncertain. V lost 3 bases and J lost 7, with 12 bases in between. Germline V gives CDR1 LGHDT, CDR2 YNNKEL (reference sequence). This CDR3 has 14 amino acids. The CDR3 DNA follows: TGTGCCAGCAGCCACGGCGGGGTTGGTGAAAAACTGTTTTTT. Protein: CASSHGGVGEKLFF.

As DNA, the CDR3 is TGTGCCAGCAGCCCGCCCGGCGGACTAGCGGGGGGCCAAGAGACCCAGTACTTC. This sequence encodes CASSPPGGLAGGQETQYF. This rearrangement joins TRBV5-8 to TRBJ2-5; 14 bases align to TRBD2. From germline, CDR1 is SGHTS and CDR2 YDEGEE. This CDR3 spans 18 amino acids. Losses at the gene ends were 4 bases for V and 1 base for J; bases not matched to a gene: 9.

The chain carries TRBV2 and TRBJ2-1; 9 bases line up with TRBD2. The CDR3 has 15 residues. Germline CDR1 reads SNHLY; CDR2 reads FYNNEI. The V gene end was trimmed by 6 bases and the J gene end by 3 bases; junction bases not matched to a gene: 6. The CDR3 sequence: CASRAGTSLYNEQFF. The CDR3 nucleotides are TGTGCCAGCAGAGCCGGGACTAGCCTCTACAATGAGCAGTTCTTC. The full variable domain, rest sourced from reference TRBV2 and TRBJ2-1, is EPEVTQTPSHQVTQMGQEVILRCVPISNHLYFYWYRQILGQKVEFLVSFYNNEISEKSEIFDDQFSVERPDGSNFTLKIRSTKLEDSAMYFCASRAGTSLYNEQFFGPGTRLTVL.

This sequence joins TRBV19 and TRBJ1-1; 7 bases are a match to TRBD1. The CDR3 is 15 amino acids. Germline CDR1 is LNHDA and CDR2 is SQIVND (reference sequence). The V segment lost 2 bases and the J segment 1 base; nucleotides outside the gene matches: 4. CDR3 loop: CASSIRQGPNTEAFF. CDR3 bases: TGTGCCAGTAGTATAAGACAGGGACCGAACACTGAAGCTTTCTTT.

This clone was picked up a small number of times. This chain joins TRBV27 and TRBJ1-2; D call uncertain. Germline V gene lookup returns CDR1 MNHEY and CDR2 SMNVEV (reference sequence). Trimming took 6 bases from V and 4 from J, leaving 21 bases between them. The CDR3 has 16 amino acids. The CDR3 nucleotides are TGTGCCAGCAGAAAAAGTTCGGGGAATAGTGTCTATGGCTACACCTTC. It translates to CASRKSSGNSVYGYTF.

The chain joins TRBV25-1 to TRBJ1-5; D uncertain. The germline gives CDR1 MGHDK, CDR2 SYGVNS. Trimming removed 5 bases from V and 8 bases from J, with 19 bases in between. The CDR3 has 15 amino acids. This chain's CDR3 is CASSSTDTVEEPQHF. CDR3 in DNA: TGTGCCAGCAGTTCTACAGATACGGTAGAAGAGCCCCAGCATTTT. Based on the CDR3 plus reference TRBV25-1 and TRBJ1-5, the full variable domain is EADIYQTPRYLVIGTGKKITLECSQTMGHDKMYWYQQDPGMELHLIHYSYGVNSTEKGDLSSESTVSRIRTEHFPLTLESARPSHTSQYLCASSSTDTVEEPQHFGDGTRLSIL.

This chain uses TRBV10-3 with TRBJ2-1; possible D gene TRBD2, 6 bases. The CDR3 runs 14 residues. The ends were cut back, 7 bases at V and 1 base at J, with 11 bases in the middle. Germline loops: CDR1 ENHRY, CDR2 SYGVKD. CDR3 nucleotides: TGTGCCATCACCCTCGGGGGTTCCTACAATGAGCAGTTCTTC. It is translated as CAITLGGSYNEQFF.

This chain connects TRBV12-3 or TRBV12-4 to TRBJ2-5; D gene uncertain. This CDR3 comprises 11 residues. Trimming removed 6 bases at V and 2 bases at J, with 4 bases between. The CDR3 reads CASSVQETQYF. DNA for the CDR3: TGTGCCAGCAGCGTTCAAGAGACCCAGTACTTC.

The V and J genes are TRBV6-4 and TRBJ2-7; 9 bases fit TRBD2. The V gene's germline CDR1 is MRHNA and CDR2 SNTAGT. The CDR3 is made up of 15 amino acids. V trimming: 5 bases; J trimming: 0 bases; junction bases outside the gene matches: 5. The CDR3 sequence: CASSQAGGSSYEQYF. In DNA, the CDR3 is TGTGCCAGCAGTCAAGCGGGAGGAAGCTCCTACGAGCAGTACTTC.

This chain joins TRBV30 and TRBJ2-6; TRBD2 is a possible D gene (5 bases). CDR1 and CDR2 (germline): GTSNPN, SVGIG (reference sequence). Between the trimmed V and J ends, which lost 3 bases and 1 base, there was a span of 7 bases. The CDR3 loop spans 14 amino acids. As DNA, the CDR3 is TGTGCCTGGAGCGGGAAATCTGGGGCCAACGTCCTGACTTTC. Translated, it gives CAWSGKSGANVLTF.

The CDR3 nucleotides read TGTGCCAGCTCAAGACAGGGCTCTGGGGCCAACGTCCTGACTTTC. It specifies CASSRQGSGANVLTF. J is TRBJ2-6 and V is TRBV18; the match to TRBD1 covers 7 bases. V shed 5 bases, J shed 0 bases, and the junction held 1 base outside the gene matches. The CDR3 runs to 15 residues. Germline V gives CDR1 KGHSH, CDR2 LQKENI.

This clone has only one observation. The CDR3 spells CASRSQGVETQYF. The CDR3 region has the DNA TGTGCCAGCAGGTCACAGGGGGTTGAGACCCAGTACTTC. The rearrangement joins TRBV12-3 or TRBV12-4 to TRBJ2-5, with 8 bases fitting TRBD1. Unmatched junction bases numbered 5, after V lost 6 bases and J lost 5 bases. The CDR3 is made up of 13 amino acids.

The genes are TRBV6-5 and TRBJ2-7; 8 bases map to TRBD1. The CDR3 extends over 15 amino acids. The trim removed 4 bases at V and 6 bases at J, leaving 11 bases unmatched. Per germline, CDR1 MNHEY and CDR2 SVGAGI. CDR3 region: CASSSRQGIVGEQYF. CDR3 DNA sequence: TGTGCCAGCAGTTCACGACAGGGGATTGTAGGCGAGCAGTACTTC.